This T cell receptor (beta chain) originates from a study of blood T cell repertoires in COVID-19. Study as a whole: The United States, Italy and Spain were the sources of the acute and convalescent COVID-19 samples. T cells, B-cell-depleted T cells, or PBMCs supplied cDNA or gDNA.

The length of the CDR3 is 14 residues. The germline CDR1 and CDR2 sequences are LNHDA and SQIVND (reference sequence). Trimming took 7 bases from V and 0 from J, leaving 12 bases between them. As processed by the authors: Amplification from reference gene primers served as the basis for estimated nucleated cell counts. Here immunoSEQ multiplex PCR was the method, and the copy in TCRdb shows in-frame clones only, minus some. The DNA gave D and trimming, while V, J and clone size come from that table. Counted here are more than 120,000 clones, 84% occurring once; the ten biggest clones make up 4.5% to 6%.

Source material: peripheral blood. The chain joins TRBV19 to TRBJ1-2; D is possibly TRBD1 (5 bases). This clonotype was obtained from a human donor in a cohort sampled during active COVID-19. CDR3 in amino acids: CASNPTVSNYGYTF. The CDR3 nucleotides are TGTGCCAGTAACCCGACAGTATCTAACTATGGCTACACCTTC.